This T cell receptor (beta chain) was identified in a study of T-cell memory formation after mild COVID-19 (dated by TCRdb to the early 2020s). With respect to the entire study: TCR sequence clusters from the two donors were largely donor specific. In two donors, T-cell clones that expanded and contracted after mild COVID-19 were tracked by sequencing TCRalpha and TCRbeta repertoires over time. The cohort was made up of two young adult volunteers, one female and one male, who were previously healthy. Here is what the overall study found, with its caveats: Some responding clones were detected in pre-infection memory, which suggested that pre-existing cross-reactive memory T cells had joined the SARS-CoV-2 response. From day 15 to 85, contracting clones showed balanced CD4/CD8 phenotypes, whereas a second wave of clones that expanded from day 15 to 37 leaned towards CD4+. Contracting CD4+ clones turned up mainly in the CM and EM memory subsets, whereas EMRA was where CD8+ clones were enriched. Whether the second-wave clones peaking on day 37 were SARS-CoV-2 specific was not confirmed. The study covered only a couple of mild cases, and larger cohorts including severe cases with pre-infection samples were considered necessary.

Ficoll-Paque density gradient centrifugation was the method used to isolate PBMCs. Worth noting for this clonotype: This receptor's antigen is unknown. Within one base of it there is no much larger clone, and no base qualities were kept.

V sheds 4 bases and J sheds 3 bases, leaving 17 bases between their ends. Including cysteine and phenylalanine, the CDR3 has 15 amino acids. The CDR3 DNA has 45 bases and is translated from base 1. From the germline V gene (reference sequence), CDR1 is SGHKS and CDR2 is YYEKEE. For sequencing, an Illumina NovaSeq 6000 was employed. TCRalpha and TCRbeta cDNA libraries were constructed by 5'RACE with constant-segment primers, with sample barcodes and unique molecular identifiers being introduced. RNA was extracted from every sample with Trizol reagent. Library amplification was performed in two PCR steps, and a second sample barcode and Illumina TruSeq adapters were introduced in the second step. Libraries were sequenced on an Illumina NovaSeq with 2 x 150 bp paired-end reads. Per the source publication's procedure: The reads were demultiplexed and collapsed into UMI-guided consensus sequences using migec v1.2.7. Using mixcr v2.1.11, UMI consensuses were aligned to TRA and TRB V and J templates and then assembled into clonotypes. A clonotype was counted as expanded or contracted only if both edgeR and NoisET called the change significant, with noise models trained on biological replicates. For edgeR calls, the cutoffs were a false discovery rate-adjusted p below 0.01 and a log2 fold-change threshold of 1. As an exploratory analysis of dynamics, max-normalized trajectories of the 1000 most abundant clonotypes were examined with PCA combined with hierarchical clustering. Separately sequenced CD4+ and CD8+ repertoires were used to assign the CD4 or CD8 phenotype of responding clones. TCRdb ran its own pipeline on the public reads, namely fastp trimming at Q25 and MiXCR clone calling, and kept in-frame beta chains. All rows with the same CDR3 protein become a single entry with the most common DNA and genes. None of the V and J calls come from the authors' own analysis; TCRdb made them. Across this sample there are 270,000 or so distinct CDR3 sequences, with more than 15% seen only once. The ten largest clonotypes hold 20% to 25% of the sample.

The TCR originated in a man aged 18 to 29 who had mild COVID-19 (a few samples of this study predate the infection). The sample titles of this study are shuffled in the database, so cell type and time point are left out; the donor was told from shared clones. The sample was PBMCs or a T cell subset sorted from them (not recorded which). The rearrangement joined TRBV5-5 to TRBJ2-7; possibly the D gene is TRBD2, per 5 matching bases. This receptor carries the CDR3 CASSDGVHPIYEQYF. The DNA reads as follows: TGTGCCAGCAGCGACGGGGTCCATCCAATCTACGAGCAGTACTTC.